This T cell receptor (beta chain) was identified during a study of regulatory T cells in long-lasting Graves disease. This clonotype was detected ten times or more. The authors built TCR beta libraries using iRepertoire HTBI primers and Arm-PCR of CDR3 regions. TCRdb redid the calling of the multiplex PCR reads with MiXCR, one entry per CDR3 protein. The data hold about 200,000 distinct CDR3 sequences, with approximately 18% observed a single time. V dropped 0 bases and J dropped 9; count of bases not matched to a gene: 9. There are 16 residues in the CDR3. Germline values: CDR1 DFQATT, CDR2 SNEGSKA (reference sequence). Time point given: newly diagnosed GD, antithyroid drugs for less than 3 months. The TCR library used RNA extracted from PBMCs. It was American Thyroid Association guidelines that determined Graves' disease diagnosis. Peripheral blood, about 9 milliliters of it, was drawn into EDTA tubes.

This same sample was also part of a study on T cells in Graves' hyperthyroidism and ophthalmopathy. That report notes: No progression to ophthalmopathy during 18 months of follow-up defined stable disease. A model built on 13 V-J features separated ophthalmopathy from stable hyperthyroidism.

The source is a woman aged 25-40 years with Graves disease. The sample in question was peripheral blood mononuclear cells (PBMCs), obtained at new diagnosis, from a patient treated with antithyroid drugs. This chain joins TRBV20-1 and TRBJ2-1; TRBD2 aligns across 12 bases. CDR3 nucleotide sequence: TGCAGTGCTAGAGATTGGCTAGCGGGAGGGTTAGGTGAGCAGTTCTTC. Translation gives CSARDWLAGGLGEQFF.